This T cell receptor (beta chain) was captured in a study of blood T cell repertoires in COVID-19. After removal of 5 bases from V and 4 bases from J, the junction contained 4 bases not matched to a gene. The germline V gene has CDR1 SGDLS and CDR2 YYNGEE. The CDR3 has 14 residues. The data were produced by immunoSEQ multiplex PCR, yet TCRdb's version contains in-frame clones alone and is incomplete. Of approximately 490,000 clones in the sample, 75% to 90% are singletons; the top ten hold approximately 8%. This chain joins TRBV9 and TRBJ2-1; 9 bases map to TRBD1. Sequencing was done on a sample of PBMCs or T cells enriched from blood (not recorded which). The sequence was collected from a woman in her sixties or seventies who had recovered from COVID-19. The CDR3 loop is CASRGTGPYNEQFF. CDR3 sequence (DNA): TGTGCCAGCAGGGGGACAGGGCCATACAATGAGCAGTTCTTC.